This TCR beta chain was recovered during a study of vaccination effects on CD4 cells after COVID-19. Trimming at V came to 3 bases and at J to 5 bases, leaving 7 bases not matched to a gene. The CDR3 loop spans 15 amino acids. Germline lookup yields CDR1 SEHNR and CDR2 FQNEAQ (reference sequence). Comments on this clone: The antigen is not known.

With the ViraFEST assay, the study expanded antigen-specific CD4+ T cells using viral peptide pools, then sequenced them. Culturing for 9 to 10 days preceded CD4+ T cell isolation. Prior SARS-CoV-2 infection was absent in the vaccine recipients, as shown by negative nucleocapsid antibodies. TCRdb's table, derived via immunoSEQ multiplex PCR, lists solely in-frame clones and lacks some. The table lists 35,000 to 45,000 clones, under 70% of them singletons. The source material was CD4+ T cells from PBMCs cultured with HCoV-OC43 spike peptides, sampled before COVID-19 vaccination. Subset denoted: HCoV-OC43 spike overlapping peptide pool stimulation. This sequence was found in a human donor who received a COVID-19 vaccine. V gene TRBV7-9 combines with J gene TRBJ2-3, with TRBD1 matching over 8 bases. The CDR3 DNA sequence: TGTGCCAGCAGCTTTTTTACAGGGGGAGTAGATACGCAGTATTTT. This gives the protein CASSFFTGGVDTQYF. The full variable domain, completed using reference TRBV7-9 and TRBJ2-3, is DTGVSQNPRHKITKRGQNVTFRCDPISEHNRLYWYRQTLGQGPEFLTYFQNEAQLEKSRLLSDRFSAERPKGSFSTLEIQRTEQGDSAMYLCASSFFTGGVDTQYFGPGTRLTVL.